This T cell receptor (beta chain) derives from a study of cytomegalovirus exposure and HLA in healthy donors. Study-level points and caveats: Among the sequence variants, a highly shared cluster was likely an artifact of sequencing. No immune exposure information besides CMV serostatus was available. The study listed approximately 170 cytomegalovirus-associated TCR beta chains.

About this clone: The antigen is undetermined.

Amplification used 60 Vbeta primers and 13 Jbeta primers. Sequencing used immunoSEQ multiplex PCR; TCRdb keeps in-frame clones, though not all of them. The sample comprises 200,000 to 250,000 clones, approximately 82% of which are singletons, and 3% to 4% rests with the top ten. The CDR3 has 13 residues. Germline V gives CDR1 MNHEY, CDR2 SMNVEV (reference sequence). J gave up 6 bases and V 6 bases, and 2 bases lay outside the gene matches. This sequence was found in a male donor in good health and CMV-seronegative. The rearrangement uses TRBV27 and TRBJ2-1; 10 bases match TRBD2. Sequenced input: PBMCs. The CDR3 DNA reads as TGTGCCAGCAGGGCTAGCGGGAGCAATGAGCAGTTCTTC. Protein: CASRASGSNEQFF.